This T cell receptor beta chain came from a study of T-cell memory formation after mild COVID-19. Sample barcodes and UMIs were carried by the TCR alpha and TCR beta cDNA libraries that 5'RACE generated with constant-segment primers. A single record per CDR3 protein comes from TCRdb applying MiXCR to the 5' RACE reads. The sample includes hundreds of thousands of distinct CDR3 sequences, less than 25% of them seen just once. Remarks on this clonotype: Its antigen is as yet unknown.

V lost 3 bases to trimming and J lost 6 bases; unmatched junction nucleotides: 10. The germline CDR1 and CDR2 sequences are SGHVS and FQNEAQ. The CDR3 length is 16 residues. General study findings and limits: There was no confirmation that second-wave clones peaking on day 37 were SARS-CoV-2 specific. CD4+ clones that contracted lay mainly in CM and EM; CD8+ ones lay in EMRA.

This chain links TRBV7-8 with TRBJ1-5, with TRBD1 identical over 8 bases. The clonotype originates from an adult woman who had mild COVID-19 (a few samples of this study predate the infection). Cell type and time point are not known. Sequenced material: PBMCs or a T cell subset sorted from them (not recorded which). CDR3 amino acids: CASSLQDREYRQPQHF. Here the CDR3 DNA reads TGTGCCAGCAGCTTGCAGGACAGGGAGTATCGTCAGCCCCAGCATTTT.